This TCR beta chain was documented in a study of blood T cell repertoires in COVID-19. As handled by the study authors: Amplification of reference gene primers provided the estimated nucleated cell counts. Produced via immunoSEQ multiplex PCR; TCRdb's table is partial and in-frame only. V, J and clone size derive from that table, while D and trimming were established from the DNA sequence. The sample includes 87,000 or so clones, around 85% of them seen just once. This CDR3 is 17 amino acids long. V shed 5 bases and J 0 bases; nucleotides not matched to a gene: 8. Germline V gene sequence: CDR1 SNHLY, CDR2 FYNNEI.

V is TRBV2 and J is TRBJ1-2; 11 bases fit TRBD1. The sample taken for sequencing was peripheral blood. The TCR originated in a woman of 80 years or more with COVID-19, enrolled during active disease. CDR3 sequence: CASSTGTGGIANYGYTF. The CDR3 nucleotides read TGTGCCAGCAGTACCGGGACAGGGGGTATAGCTAACTATGGCTACACCTTC.